The rows below give T cell receptor beta chains drawn from one sample of a study of blood T cell repertoires in COVID-19. Using immunoSEQ multiplex PCR, the repertoire was profiled, and TCRdb retains in-frame clones only, with some absent. The sample lists under 300,000 clones; roughly 90% were seen once. Sequenced: peripheral blood. The receptors derive from a woman in her thirties with acute or convalescent COVID-19. The CDR3 runs from the conserved cysteine through the conserved F or W. D genes are given only for firm matches. Size is omitted from some rows. Given values are once, few, many or a class for expanded clones.

NA	TRBJ1-3	NA	TRBV6-5	CASRTLPDGNTIYF	TGTGCCAGCAGGACACTCCCCGATGGAAACACCATATATTTT
TRBD2	TRBJ2-5	NA	TRBV6-6	CASSQTVGLAGAWETQYF	TGTGCCAGCAGTCAAACCGTTGGTCTAGCGGGCGCCTGGGAGACCCAGTACTTC
NA	TRBJ2-7	NA	TRBV6-5	CASSYSMDSLDEQYF	TGTGCCAGCAGTTACTCGATGGACAGCTTAGACGAGCAGTACTTC
NA	TRBJ2-7	NA	TRBV11-1	CASSQTGPSPLYEQYF	TGTGCCAGCAGCCAGACGGGTCCTAGTCCGCTATACGAGCAGTACTTC
NA	TRBJ2-7	NA	TRBV27	CASSSLGWELSYEQYF	TGTGCCAGCTCGAGTCTTGGCTGGGAGCTCTCCTACGAGCAGTACTTC
NA	TRBJ2-2	NA	TRBV19	CASSIQGTGELFF	TGTGCCAGTAGCATACAGGGCACCGGGGAGCTGTTTTTT
TRBD2	TRBJ2-7	NA	TRBV10-3	CAIRGQGKTSGKVYEQYF	TGTGCCATCAGGGGACAGGGAAAGACTAGCGGGAAAGTCTACGAGCAGTACTTC
TRBD1	TRBJ1-1	NA	TRBV19	CASSIFGTGNTEAFF	TGTGCCAGTAGTATTTTTGGGACAGGGAATACTGAAGCTTTCTTT
TRBD2	TRBJ2-3	NA	TRBV30	CAWSVPGGGRDTQYF	TGTGCCTGGAGTGTACCGGGTGGCGGGAGGGATACGCAGTATTTT
TRBD2	TRBJ2-4	NA	TRBV7-2	CASSSKLAGGPLNIQYF	TGTGCCAGCAGCTCGAAATTAGCGGGAGGGCCGTTGAACATTCAGTACTTC
NA	TRBJ1-2	NA	TRBV15	CATSRERGNYGYTF	TGTGCCACCAGCAGAGAACGGGGGAACTATGGCTACACCTTC
NA	TRBJ2-4	NA	TRBV4-3	CASSQEEGIAKNIQYF	TGCGCCAGCAGCCAAGAGGAGGGAATAGCCAAAAACATTCAGTACTTC
TRBD1	TRBJ2-2	NA	TRBV7-3	CASSQTGGSTGELFF	TGTGCCAGCAGCCAAACAGGGGGGAGCACCGGGGAGCTGTTTTTT
TRBD1	TRBJ1-5	few	TRBV3-1/TRBV3-2	CASSQDRVQPQHF	TGTGCCAGCAGCCAGGACAGGGTTCAGCCCCAGCATTTT
TRBD2	TRBJ2-2	NA	TRBV19	CASSQLGTSGTGELFF	TGTGCCAGTAGTCAGCTGGGGACTAGCGGGACCGGGGAGCTGTTTTTT
NA	TRBJ2-7	NA	TRBV7-2	CASSLVLPSYEQYF	TGTGCCAGCAGCTTAGTTCTACCGAGCTACGAGCAGTACTTC
NA	TRBJ2-1	once	TRBV21-1	CASSKDRGLAGLSYNEQFF	TGTGCCAGCAGCAAAGATAGGGGCTTAGCGGGACTCTCCTACAATGAGCAGTTCTTC
TRBD2	TRBJ2-1	once	TRBV10-3	CAIGPSGSSYNEQFF	TGTGCCATCGGTCCTAGCGGGAGCTCCTACAATGAGCAGTTCTTC
TRBD2	TRBJ2-2	few	TRBV6-4	CASSDSPLAGPRGTGELFF	TGTGCCAGCAGTGACTCCCCTCTAGCGGGACCTCGGGGCACCGGGGAGCTGTTTTTT
NA	TRBJ2-2	NA	TRBV5-6	CASSLGQMNTGELFF	TGTGCCAGCAGCTTGGGACAGATGAACACCGGGGAGCTGTTTTTT
TRBD2	TRBJ2-2	NA	TRBV19	CASSIARLAGGRTGELFF	TGTGCCAGTAGTATAGCCCGACTAGCGGGAGGGAGGACCGGGGAGCTGTTTTTT
NA	TRBJ1-1	few	TRBV6-5	CASGEMNTEAFF	TGTGCCAGCGGGGAGATGAACACTGAAGCTTTCTTT
TRBD2	TRBJ2-2	few	TRBV7-2	CASSPRLAGSTGELFF	TGTGCCAGCAGCCCGCGGCTAGCGGGCTCCACCGGGGAGCTGTTTTTT
TRBD2	TRBJ2-6	NA	TRBV6-1	CASSDPTGGIGANVLTF	TGTGCCAGCAGTGACCCTACGGGGGGAATTGGGGCCAACGTCCTGACTTTC
TRBD1	TRBJ1-3	NA	TRBV15	CATTPDRGAGNTIYF	TGTGCCACCACTCCAGACAGGGGGGCTGGAAACACCATATATTTT
NA	TRBJ2-7	NA	TRBV18	CASSPKRSSYEQYF	TGTGCCAGCTCACCAAAGCGGAGCTCCTACGAGCAGTACTTC
TRBD1	TRBJ2-6	once	TRBV27	CASSPTGGPSGANVLTF	TGTGCCAGCAGTCCTACAGGGGGACCCTCTGGGGCCAACGTCCTGACTTTC
TRBD1	TRBJ2-1	NA	TRBV24-1	CATSDLEGAPYNEQFF	TGTGCCACCAGTGATTTAGAGGGGGCGCCCTACAATGAGCAGTTCTTC
NA	TRBJ2-5	NA	TRBV5-4	CASSLGGFETQYF	TGTGCCAGCAGCTTGGGAGGGTTTGAGACCCAGTACTTC
TRBD1	TRBJ1-2	NA	TRBV9	CASSFGQGGYTF	TGTGCCAGCAGCTTCGGACAGGGAGGCTACACCTTC
NA	TRBJ1-2	NA	TRBV19	CASSGTYSGGYTF	TGTGCCAGTAGTGGGACTTATTCCGGAGGCTACACCTTC
NA	TRBJ2-3	once	TRBV27	CASSYGGYVTDTQYF	TGTGCCAGCAGTTACGGGGGATATGTGACAGATACGCAGTATTTT
NA	TRBJ1-3	NA	TRBV25-1	CASSQTGGSGNTIYF	TGTGCCAGCAGTCAAACTGGGGGCAGTGGAAACACCATATATTTT
NA	TRBJ1-2	NA	TRBV9	CASSVGVENYGYTF	TGTGCCAGCAGCGTAGGGGTGGAGAACTATGGCTACACCTTC